This passage covers 14 T cell receptor beta chains from one sample sequenced in a study of blood T cells in healthy people across ages. It was with a sample-barcoded 5' primer and a J-beta primer mix that a second PCR of roughly 7 to 11 cycles was run. TCRdb re-analysed the 5' RACE reads in MiXCR, keeping a single row per CDR3 protein. In the table there are 730,000 or so distinct CDR3 sequences, about 43% of which are singletons. What was sequenced was blood. These receptors all come from an older man in good health.

The chain joins TRBV29-1 to TRBJ2-3, with D possibly matching TRBD2 (5 bases). The CDR3 totals 14 residues. Trimming took off 4 bases at V and 4 bases at J, with 15 bases between the two ends. From germline, CDR1 is SQVTM and CDR2 ANQGSEA. The CDR3 DNA sequence: TGCAGCGTTGTCAGGATGAGGGCTTCAGATACGCAGTATTTT. Amino acids: CSVVRMRASDTQYF.

Of note for this clonotype: Sequence at one end of the junction differs from germline and may be a read error. This chain uses TRBV7-9 with TRBJ2-3; 8 bases are shared with TRBD1. Germline loops: CDR1 SEHNR, CDR2 FQNEAQ (reference sequence). This CDR3 comprises 15 residues. The CDR3 DNA sequence: TGTGCCGGCAGCTTAGGCAGGGGGCATGCAGATACGCAGTATTTT. Residues: CAGSLGRGHADTQYF. Full variable domain (missing parts from reference TRBV7-9 and TRBJ2-3): DTGVSQNPRHKITKRGQNVTFRCDPISEHNRLYWYRQTLGQGPEFLTYFQNEAQLEKSRLLSDRFSAERPKGSFSTLEIQRTEQGDSAMYLCAGSLGRGHADTQYFGPGTRLTVL.

To note about this clonotype: A junction end diverges from the germline sequence, so it may reflect a read error. This chain connects TRBV20-1 to TRBJ1-5; TRBD1 aligns across 8 bases. The CDR3 is 16 amino acids. Germline V gene data show CDR1 as DFQATT and CDR2 as SNEGSKA (reference sequence). CDR3 nucleotides: TGCAATGCTAGAGATTCGGGGACAGGCCATAGTCAGCCCCAGCATTTT. Protein sequence: CNARDSGTGHSQPQHF.

This clonotype has more than one count but fewer than ten. The gene calls are TRBV5-1 and TRBJ1-1, with 11 bases lining up with TRBD1. This CDR3 has 15 residues. Germline V gene lookup returns CDR1 SGHRS and CDR2 YFSETQ. Germline trimming cut 6 bases from V and 10 bases from J; bases unmatched to any gene: 14. The CDR3 sequence: CASTPGQGVLGAAFF. CDR3 DNA: TGCGCCAGCACGCCGGGACAGGGGGTCCTAGGAGCAGCTTTCTTT.

In its sample, this clonotype was seen a few times. The CDR3 nucleotides are TGTGCCACCAGGGAGGAGTCCGGAGGCAGAGAGCAGTACTTC. It specifies CATREESGGREQYF. The rearrangement links TRBV12-3 or TRBV12-4 to TRBJ2-7, with D possibly being TRBD2 (6 bases). V shed 10 bases and J shed 7 bases, with 23 bases lying between them. The length of the CDR3 is 14 residues.

The chain joins TRBV20-1 to TRBJ2-3; TRBD1 agrees at 9 bases. The trim removed 6 bases at V and 3 bases at J, leaving 7 bases unmatched. The CDR3 spans 14 residues. Germline values: CDR1 DFQATT, CDR2 SNEGSKA (reference sequence). The CDR3 DNA follows: TGCAGTGCCGCTCGACAGGGGGGAACAGATACGCAGTATTTT. Translated, it gives CSAARQGGTDTQYF.

This clonotype was seen many times. The chain couples TRBV6-6 to TRBJ1-5; D remains unclear. This CDR3 region has 13 residues. V lost 7 bases and J lost 0, with 7 bases in between. Germline-derived CDR1 and CDR2 are MNHNY and SVGAGI (reference sequence). This CDR3 reads CASTDSSNQPQHF. The CDR3 nucleotides read TGTGCCAGCACCGACTCTAGCAATCAGCCCCAGCATTTT.

The V gene is TRBV5-1, the J gene TRBJ1-2, with D perhaps TRBD1 (5 bases). Trimming removed 7 bases from V and 2 bases from J, with 18 bases in between. CDR1 SGHRS and CDR2 YFSETQ come from the germline V gene. CDR3 size: 15 residues. CDR3 region: CASGNEGSANYGYTF. CDR3 coding DNA: TGCGCCAGCGGTAATGAGGGGAGTGCGAACTATGGCTACACCTTC.

The chain carries TRBV5-1 and TRBJ1-4; the match to TRBD1 covers 8 bases. V shed 5 bases, J shed 4 bases, and the junction held 7 bases outside the gene matches. Germline V CDR1 and CDR2: SGHRS, YFSETQ. This CDR3 is built from 15 residues. In DNA, the CDR3 is TGCGCCAGCAGTAAGACAGGGGACAGTAATGAAAAACTGTTTTTT. It encodes CASSKTGDSNEKLFF.

This clonotype was seen many times. The chain combines TRBV5-1 with TRBJ2-7; maybe TRBD1 (5 bases). V dropped 4 bases and J dropped 3 bases, with 14 bases sitting between them. This CDR3 comprises 14 residues. Germline CDR1 reads SGHRS; CDR2 reads YFSETQ. The CDR3 bases are TGCGCCAGCAGCCCGGATGCAGGGAACTACGAGCAGTACTTC. Translation gives CASSPDAGNYEQYF.

This rearrangement joins TRBV7-8 to TRBJ1-3, with TRBD1 matching 9 bases. V dropped 3 bases and J dropped 1; count of bases not matched to a gene: 7. Germline assignment: CDR1 SGHVS and CDR2 FQNEAQ. CDR3 length equals 17 residues. CDR3 sequence: CASSLGQGVLSGNTIYF. CDR3 nucleotide sequence: TGTGCCAGCAGCTTGGGACAGGGAGTCTTATCTGGAAACACCATATATTTT.

This clonotype was seen more than once but under ten times. The V call is TRBV7-2, the J call TRBJ1-6, with D tentatively TRBD1 (5 bases). This CDR3 has 16 amino acids. With 3 bases removed from V and 6 bases from J, the gap between germline ends came to 15 bases. Germline loops: CDR1 SGHTA, CDR2 FQGNSA. The DNA of the CDR3 is TGTGCCAGCAGCTTGAGGAAAGCTGGGACTAATTCACCCCTCCACTTT. It translates to CASSLRKAGTNSPLHF.

The chain links TRBV20-1 to TRBJ2-7; D might be TRBD1 (8 bases). This CDR3 region has 16 residues. Germline V gene data show CDR1 as DFQATT and CDR2 as SNEGSKA (reference sequence). Trimming removed 1 base at V and 0 bases at J, with 16 bases between. CDR3 coding DNA: TGCAGTGCTAGAGTGAACAGGGGGGGCGTCTCCTACGAGCAGTACTTC. The encoded protein is CSARVNRGGVSYEQYF.

The rearrangement joins TRBV28 to TRBJ2-5; no definite D call. The CDR3 totals 14 residues. Trimming cost V 7 bases and J 3 bases, with 15 bases left between them. Germline lookup yields CDR1 MDHEN and CDR2 SYDVKM. The CDR3 DNA reads as TGTGCCAGCATACCTTCTCGCGTCGAAGAGACCCAGTACTTC. Its protein is CASIPSRVEETQYF.